The 30 T cell receptor beta chains below were found in one sample sequenced in a study of blood T cell repertoires in COVID-19. Sequencing was performed with immunoSEQ multiplex PCR; in TCRdb, only in-frame clones are kept and a portion is missing. The sample lists around 200,000 clones, less than 90% seen once, with roughly 2.5% in the top ten. The specimen was PBMCs or T cells enriched from blood (not recorded which). These receptors originate from a woman aged 25 to 39 who had recovered from COVID-19.

V usage is TRBV7-9 and J usage is TRBJ2-5; D possibly corresponds to TRBD1 (5 bases). Germline loops: CDR1 SEHNR, CDR2 FQNEAQ (reference sequence). Trimming removed 5 bases from V and 5 bases from J, with 18 bases in between. The CDR3 contains 15 residues. This chain's CDR3 is CASSHRTFGLETQYF. For the CDR3, the DNA is TGTGCCAGCAGCCACCGGACATTTGGTCTGGAGACCCAGTACTTC.

The rearrangement joins TRBV6-5 to TRBJ1-4, with D maybe TRBD1 (6 bases). This CDR3 has 14 amino acids. Germline assignment: CDR1 MNHEY and CDR2 SVGAGI. Trimming removed 0 bases from V and 5 bases from J, with 7 bases in between. The CDR3 sequence is CASSYSQGNEKLFF. CDR3 coding DNA: TGTGCCAGCAGTTACTCGCAGGGGAATGAAAAACTGTTTTTT.

In DNA, the CDR3 is TGTGCCAGCAGCTGGATAGGGAGGGGTAATGGCTACACCTTC. Its protein product is CASSWIGRGNGYTF. V and J are TRBV7-9 and TRBJ1-2, with D perhaps TRBD1 (5 bases). The CDR3 loop spans 14 amino acids. Germline CDR1 reads SEHNR; CDR2 reads FQNEAQ (reference sequence). Trimming took off 4 bases at V and 6 bases at J, with 15 bases between the two ends.

This chain links TRBV7-8 with TRBJ2-3; the match to TRBD2 covers 12 bases. Germline V gene data show CDR1 as SGHVS and CDR2 as FQNEAQ. The CDR3 runs 16 residues. V trimming: 4 bases; J trimming: 1 base; junction bases outside the gene matches: 3. CDR3 in DNA: TGTGCCAGCAGCTACCGGACTAGCGGGGGCACAGATACGCAGTATTTT. Protein sequence: CASSYRTSGGTDTQYF. The variable domain in full, with the rest retrieved from reference TRBV7-8 and TRBJ2-3, is GAGVSQSPRYKVAKRGQDVALRCDPISGHVSLFWYQQALGQGPEFLTYFQNEAQLDKSGLPSDRFFAERPEGSVSTLKIQRTQQEDSAVYLCASSYRTSGGTDTQYFGPGTRLTVL.

V usage is TRBV5-1 and J usage is TRBJ2-7; D might be TRBD2 (6 bases). Per the germline V gene, CDR1 is SGHRS and CDR2 is YFSETQ. Trimming pared 4 bases from V and 3 bases from J, leaving 8 bases between. The length of the CDR3 is 12 residues. CDR3: CASSTGLYEQYF. The CDR3 nucleotides read TGCGCCAGCAGCACGGGACTCTACGAGCAGTACTTC.

The chain carries TRBV11-1 and TRBJ1-4, with a possible D match to TRBD1 (6 bases). The V gene lost 3 bases and the J gene lost 8 bases, with 13 bases spanning the gap. The CDR3 spans 14 residues. Germline CDR1 is SGHAT and CDR2 is FQDESV (reference sequence). The CDR3 nucleotides read TGTGCCAGCAGCTTTGGGGGCGAAGAAGAAAAACTGTTTTTT. Translating it yields CASSFGGEEEKLFF.

This chain links TRBV19 with TRBJ2-3; the D gene is possibly TRBD2 (6 bases). Trimming stripped 3 bases from V and 2 bases from J, with 9 bases between. Germline V gives CDR1 LNHDA, CDR2 SQIVND (reference sequence). This CDR3 is 14 amino acids long. The CDR3 region is CASSISGDTDTQYF. The DNA for the CDR3 is TGTGCCAGTAGTATTTCGGGGGACACAGATACGCAGTATTTT.

The chain recombines TRBV5-4 with TRBJ2-2, with 9 bases fitting TRBD2. Unmatched junction bases numbered 14, after V lost 4 bases and J lost 7 bases. The CDR3 is 17 amino acids. The germline V gene has CDR1 SGHNT and CDR2 YYREEE (reference sequence). Written as DNA, the CDR3 is TGTGCCAGCAGCACGTACCTAGCGGGGACGCAACACGGGGAGCTGTTTTTT. Translating it yields CASSTYLAGTQHGELFF.

The chain uses TRBV6-5 and TRBJ1-1, with D possibly being TRBD1 (5 bases). The CDR3 has 13 residues. The V and J ends lost 7 bases and 4 bases respectively, with 13 bases between them. Germline V gives CDR1 MNHEY, CDR2 SVGAGI. For the CDR3, the DNA is TGTGCCAGCAATGGGGTCGGGGGCACTGAAGCTTTCTTT. Amino acid sequence: CASNGVGGTEAFF.

This rearrangement joins TRBV5-1 to TRBJ2-5; TRBD2 matches 12 bases. V shed 4 bases, J shed 4 bases, and the junction held 8 bases outside the gene matches. CDR1 SGHRS and CDR2 YFSETQ come from the germline V gene. The CDR3 length is 16 residues. The CDR3 DNA sequence: TGCGCCAGCAGCCCGACGACTAGCGGGGGTGGAGAGACCCAGTACTTC. Encoded protein: CASSPTTSGGGETQYF.

The chain is built from TRBV27 and TRBJ1-2; no reliable D call. V lost 3 bases and J 4 bases, leaving 6 bases between the germline ends. The CDR3 has 12 amino acids. Looked up from germline, CDR1 is MNHEY and CDR2 is SMNVEV (reference sequence). The CDR3 DNA reads as TGTGCCAGCAGTTTCTCGGGCTATGGCTACACCTTC. This gives the protein CASSFSGYGYTF.

This clone was recorded a few times. The genes are TRBV28 and TRBJ2-1, with TRBD1 identical over 11 bases. The V and J ends lost 6 bases and 6 bases, in that order; junction bases with no gene match: 4. The CDR3 has 14 amino acids. Per germline, CDR1 MDHEN and CDR2 SYDVKM. The CDR3 DNA follows: TGTGCCAGCAGGGGACAGGGGGGATTCAATGAGCAGTTCTTC. This encodes CASRGQGGFNEQFF.

The chain has TRBV2 and TRBJ1-3; 8 bases map to TRBD1. The CDR3 is 13 amino acids. J lost 3 bases, V lost 11 bases, and 6 bases had no gene match. CDR1 SNHLY and CDR2 FYNNEI come from the germline V gene. The CDR3 nucleotides are TGTGCCGGCTTAACAGGGGGTGGAAACACCATATATTTT. This translates into CAGLTGGGNTIYF. Looking up the rest from reference TRBV2 and TRBJ1-3 gives the full variable domain: EPEVTQTPSHQVTQMGQEVILRCVPISNHLYFYWYRQILGQKVEFLVSFYNNEISEKSEIFDDQFSVERPDGSNFTLKIRSTKLEDSAMYFCAGLTGGGNTIYFGEGSWLTVV.

The chain combines TRBV29-1 with TRBJ1-2; D gene ambiguous. CDR3 length equals 11 residues. CDR1 SQVTM and CDR2 ANQGSEA come from the germline V gene. The V and J ends lost 8 bases and 9 bases respectively, with 16 bases between them. CDR3 DNA sequence: TGCAGCTCTGAGTTCGCGAGGAGCTACACCTTC. Its protein is CSSEFARSYTF.

The chain links TRBV4-3 to TRBJ2-7; weak D call: TRBD1 (7 bases). The germline V gene encodes CDR1 LGHNA and CDR2 YSLEER. Trimming removed 1 base at V and 3 bases at J, with 16 bases between. This CDR3 region has 16 residues. The CDR3 DNA reads TGCGCCAGCAGCCAAGGTCAGGCAGGGGGACTCTACGAGCAGTACTTC. Amino acids: CASSQGQAGGLYEQYF.

The chain employs TRBV10-3 and TRBJ2-3, with D maybe TRBD2 (6 bases). Germline V gene data show CDR1 as ENHRY and CDR2 as SYGVKD. This CDR3 is 16 amino acids long. V lost 6 bases and J 2 bases, leaving 18 bases between the germline ends. Written as DNA, the CDR3 is TGTGCCATCAGATTTAAGGGCGGGGAAAACACAGATACGCAGTATTTT. Translating gives CAIRFKGGENTDTQYF.

The chain combines TRBV3-1 (or the pseudogene TRBV3-2) with TRBJ2-7; tentative D call: TRBD1 (7 bases). CDR1 is LGHDT and CDR2 is YNNKEL in the germline V gene (reference sequence). This CDR3 spans 14 amino acids. The V end lost 0 bases, the J end lost 5 bases, and 11 bases lay between the germline ends. The CDR3, as DNA: TGTGCCAGCAGCCAAGACCTCAGGGGGGACGAGCAGTACTTC. Translated, it gives CASSQDLRGDEQYF.

In this sample, this clone turned up once. The chain uses TRBV5-6 and TRBJ1-2; possible D gene TRBD1, 6 bases. Trimming removed 2 bases at V and 5 bases at J, with 13 bases between. CDR3 length equals 14 residues. Looked up from germline, CDR1 is SGHDT and CDR2 is YYEEEE. The CDR3 region is CASSFSDSLYGYTF. DNA for the CDR3: TGTGCCAGCAGCTTTTCGGACAGCCTTTATGGCTACACCTTC.

V is TRBV7-3 and J is TRBJ2-1; 7 bases are a match to TRBD2. The V and J ends lost 1 base and 4 bases, in that order; junction bases with no gene match: 7. Germline CDR1 reads SGHTA; CDR2 reads FQGTGA. The CDR3 consists of 16 residues. The CDR3 region is CASSLNVGGSYNEQFF. The DNA of the CDR3 is TGTGCCAGCAGCTTAAATGTGGGGGGGTCTTACAATGAGCAGTTCTTC.

This clone has more than one count but fewer than ten. The chain employs TRBV9 and TRBJ1-2; 10 bases map to TRBD1. CDR1 and CDR2 from the germline V gene are SGDLS and YYNGEE. The CDR3 consists of 16 residues. V trimming: 6 bases; J trimming: 4 bases; junction bases outside the gene matches: 12. CDR3 nucleotides: TGTGCCAGCAACCGTAGTCCCGGACAGGGGGGCTATGGCTACACCTTC. Protein sequence: CASNRSPGQGGYGYTF.

This sequence joins TRBV5-5 and TRBJ1-3; tentatively, D is TRBD1 (5 bases). Germline V gene data show CDR1 as SGHKS and CDR2 as YYEKEE (reference sequence). The CDR3 has 16 amino acids. V dropped 2 bases and J dropped 0 bases, with 12 bases sitting between them. The chain's CDR3 is CASSFGATSSGNTIYF. CDR3 nucleotides: TGTGCCAGCAGCTTTGGGGCGACGAGCTCTGGAAACACCATATATTTT.

J is TRBJ2-7 and V is TRBV3-1 (or the pseudogene TRBV3-2); TRBD2 is a possible D gene (5 bases). Germline V CDR1 and CDR2: LGHDT, YNNKEL (reference sequence). The CDR3 has 14 residues. Trimming shortened V by 5 bases and J by 2 bases, and 13 bases separated the two germline ends. As DNA, the CDR3 is TGTGCCAGCAGCACTTGGAGCGGACCCTACGAGCAGTACTTC. Residues: CASSTWSGPYEQYF.

The J gene is TRBJ2-1, the V gene TRBV6-2 or TRBV6-3, with D perhaps matching TRBD2 (5 bases). Germline V lookup: CDR1 MNHEY, CDR2 SVGEGT. CDR3 length: 17 residues. V gave up 7 bases and J gave up 0 bases, with 19 bases separating them. CDR3 sequence (DNA): TGTGCCAGCAACCCTACGGTGCGGGCGTTCTCCTACAATGAGCAGTTCTTC. This translates into CASNPTVRAFSYNEQFF.

The V gene is TRBV7-8, the J gene TRBJ2-5; weak D call: TRBD2 (5 bases). The germline gives CDR1 SGHVS, CDR2 FQNEAQ. V gave up 0 bases and J gave up 0 bases, with 11 bases separating them. This CDR3 spans 16 amino acids. CDR3 nucleotide sequence: TGTGCCAGCAGCTTAGCGCCGCTAGCCGACCAAGAGACCCAGTACTTC. This encodes CASSLAPLADQETQYF.

The chain employs TRBV9 and TRBJ2-1; TRBD1 matches at 11 bases. With V trimmed by 0 bases and J by 5 bases, 10 bases remained unmatched. CDR3 size: 18 residues. Germline-derived CDR1 and CDR2 are SGDLS and YYNGEE. The CDR3 region has the DNA TGTGCCAGCAGCGTAGGAATAGCCGGGACAGGGGGACACAATGAGCAGTTCTTC. It encodes CASSVGIAGTGGHNEQFF. Full variable domain (missing parts from reference TRBV9 and TRBJ2-1): DSGVTQTPKHLITATGQRVTLRCSPRSGDLSVYWYQQSLDQGLQFLIQYYNGEERAKGNILERFSAQQFPDLHSELNLSSLELGDSALYFCASSVGIAGTGGHNEQFFGPGTRLTVL.

The chain joins TRBV4-3 to TRBJ1-1; D remains unclear. Trimming took 5 bases from V and 1 from J, leaving 14 bases between them. This CDR3 has 15 residues. Germline V lookup: CDR1 LGHNA, CDR2 YSLEER. This CDR3 reads CASSARFVGNTEAFF. The CDR3 nucleotides are TGCGCCAGCAGCGCCCGGTTTGTTGGGAACACTGAAGCTTTCTTT.

This clone has at least ten counts. The chain recombines TRBV7-9 with TRBJ2-3; 10 bases line up with TRBD1. The CDR3 consists of 16 residues. Trimming at V came to 5 bases and at J to 2 bases, leaving 7 bases not matched to a gene. Germline V CDR1 and CDR2: SEHNR, FQNEAQ (reference sequence). CDR3 nucleotides: TGTGCCAGCAGCACCCGACAGGGGGCACCCACAGATACGCAGTATTTT. This sequence encodes CASSTRQGAPTDTQYF.

The V call is TRBV2, the J call TRBJ1-5; D ambiguous. Looked up from germline, CDR1 is SNHLY and CDR2 is FYNNEI. Trimming cost V 2 bases and J 6 bases, with 8 bases left between them. There are 13 residues in the CDR3. CDR3 nucleotides: TGTGCCAGCAGTGAACAGGATGGTCAGCCCCAGCATTTT. Amino acid sequence: CASSEQDGQPQHF.

The chain links TRBV2 to TRBJ1-4; possible D gene TRBD1, 5 bases. Trimming cost V 7 bases and J 11 bases, with 17 bases left between them. The germline V gene encodes CDR1 SNHLY and CDR2 FYNNEI. The CDR3 is 13 residues long. As DNA, the CDR3 is TGTGCCAGCAAGTGGGACTTATTGGAGAAACTGTTTTTT. Protein sequence: CASKWDLLEKLFF.

This CDR3 is CASSMQGQIYEQYF. The CDR3 bases are TGTGCCAGTAGTATGCAGGGGCAAATCTACGAGCAGTACTTC. This rearrangement joins TRBV19 to TRBJ2-7; D might be TRBD1 (6 bases). Trimming pared 3 bases from V and 3 bases from J, leaving 12 bases between. This CDR3 is 14 amino acids long. The germline V gene has CDR1 LNHDA and CDR2 SQIVND (reference sequence). Based on the CDR3 plus reference TRBV19 and TRBJ2-7, the full variable domain is DGGITQSPKYLFRKEGQNVTLSCEQNLNHDAMYWYRQDPGQGLRLIYYSQIVNDFQKGDIAEGYSVSREKKESFPLTVTSAQKNPTAFYLCASSMQGQIYEQYFGPGTRLTVT.